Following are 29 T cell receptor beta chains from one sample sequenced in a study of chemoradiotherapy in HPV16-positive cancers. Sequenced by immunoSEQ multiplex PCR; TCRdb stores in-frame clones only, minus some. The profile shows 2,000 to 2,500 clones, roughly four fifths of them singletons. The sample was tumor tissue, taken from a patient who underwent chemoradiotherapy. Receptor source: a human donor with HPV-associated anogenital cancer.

The CDR3 DNA reads as TGTGCCAGCAGCCCTCAGGGACTAGCGGGAGGTGAGCAGTACTTC. It yields the protein CASSPQGLAGGEQYF. The V call is TRBV7-2, the J call TRBJ2-7; TRBD2 matches 15 bases. CDR3 length: 15 residues. Germline CDR1 and CDR2: SGHTA and FQGNSA. The V gene end was trimmed by 5 bases and the J gene end by 7 bases; junction bases not matched to a gene: 6.

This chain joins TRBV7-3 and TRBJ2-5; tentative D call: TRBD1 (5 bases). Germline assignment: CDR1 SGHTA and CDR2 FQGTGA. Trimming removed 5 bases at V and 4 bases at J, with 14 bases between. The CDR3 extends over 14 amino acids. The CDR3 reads CASSANPRGETQYF. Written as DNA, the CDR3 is TGTGCCAGCAGCGCGAATCCTAGGGGAGAGACCCAGTACTTC.

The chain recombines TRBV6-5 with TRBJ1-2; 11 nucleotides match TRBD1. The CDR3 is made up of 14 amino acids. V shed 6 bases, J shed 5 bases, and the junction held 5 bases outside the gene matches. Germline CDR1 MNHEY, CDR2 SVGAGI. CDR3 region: CASSSDRGRYGYTF. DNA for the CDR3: TGTGCCAGCAGCTCGGACAGGGGGCGGTATGGCTACACCTTC.

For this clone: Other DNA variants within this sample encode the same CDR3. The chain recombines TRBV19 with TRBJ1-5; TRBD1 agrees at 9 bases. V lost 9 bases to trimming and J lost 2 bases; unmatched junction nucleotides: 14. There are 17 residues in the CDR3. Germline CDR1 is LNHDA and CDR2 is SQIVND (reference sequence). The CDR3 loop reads CARGGDRVDGGNQPQHF. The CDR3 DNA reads TGTGCCAGGGGGGGGGACAGGGTTGATGGGGGCAATCAGCCCCAGCATTTT. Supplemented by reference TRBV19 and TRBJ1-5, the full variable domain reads DGGITQSPKYLFRKEGQNVTLSCEQNLNHDAMYWYRQDPGQGLRLIYYSQIVNDFQKGDIAEGYSVSREKKESFPLTVTSAQKNPTAFYLCARGGDRVDGGNQPQHFGDGTRLSIL.

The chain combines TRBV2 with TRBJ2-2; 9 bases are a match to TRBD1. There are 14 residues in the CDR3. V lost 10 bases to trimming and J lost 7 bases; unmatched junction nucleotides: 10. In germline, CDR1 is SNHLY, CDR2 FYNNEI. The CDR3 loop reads CATTTGGRGGELFF. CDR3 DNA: TGTGCCACCACTACAGGGGGCAGGGGCGGGGAGCTGTTTTTT.

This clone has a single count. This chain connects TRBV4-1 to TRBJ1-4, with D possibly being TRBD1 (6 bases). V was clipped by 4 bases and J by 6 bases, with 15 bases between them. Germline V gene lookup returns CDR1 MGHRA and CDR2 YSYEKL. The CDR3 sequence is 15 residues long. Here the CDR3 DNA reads TGCGCCAGCAGCCGGATCCAGGGGAGGTATGAAAAACTGTTTTTT. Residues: CASSRIQGRYEKLFF.

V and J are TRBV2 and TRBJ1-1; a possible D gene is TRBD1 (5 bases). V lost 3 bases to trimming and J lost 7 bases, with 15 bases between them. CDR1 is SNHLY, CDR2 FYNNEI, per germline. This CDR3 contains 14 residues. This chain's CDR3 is CASSDTLGTVEAFF. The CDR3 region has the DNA TGTGCCAGCAGTGATACGTTAGGGACGGTTGAAGCTTTCTTT.

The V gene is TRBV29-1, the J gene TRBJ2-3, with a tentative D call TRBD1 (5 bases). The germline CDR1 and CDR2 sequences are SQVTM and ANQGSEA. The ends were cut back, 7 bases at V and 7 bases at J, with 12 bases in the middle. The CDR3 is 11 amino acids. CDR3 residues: CSALTANTQYF. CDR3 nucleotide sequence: TGCAGCGCCTTGACAGCGAATACGCAGTATTTT.

CDR3 amino acids: CASSLASSSGSFNEQFF. In DNA form, the CDR3 reads TGTGCCAGCAGCTTAGCCTCTTCTAGCGGGAGTTTTAATGAGCAGTTCTTC. The chain carries TRBV7-3 and TRBJ2-1; 10 bases match TRBD2. The germline V gene encodes CDR1 SGHTA and CDR2 FQGTGA. The CDR3 runs 17 residues. With V trimmed by 2 bases and J by 7 bases, 11 bases remained unmatched.

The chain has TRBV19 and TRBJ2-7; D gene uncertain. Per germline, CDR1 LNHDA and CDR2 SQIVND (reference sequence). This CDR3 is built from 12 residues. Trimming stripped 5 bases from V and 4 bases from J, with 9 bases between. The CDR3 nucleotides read TGTGCCAGTAGTGGTTACGGATACGAGCAGTACTTC. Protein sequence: CASSGYGYEQYF. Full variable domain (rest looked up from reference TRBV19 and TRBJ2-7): DGGITQSPKYLFRKEGQNVTLSCEQNLNHDAMYWYRQDPGQGLRLIYYSQIVNDFQKGDIAEGYSVSREKKESFPLTVTSAQKNPTAFYLCASSGYGYEQYFGPGTRLTVT.

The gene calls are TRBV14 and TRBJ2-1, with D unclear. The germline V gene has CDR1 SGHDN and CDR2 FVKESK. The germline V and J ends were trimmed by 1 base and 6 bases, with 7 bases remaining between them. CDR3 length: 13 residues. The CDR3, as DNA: TGTGCCAGCAGCCAAGCGAGAGGCAATGAGCAGTTCTTC. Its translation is CASSQARGNEQFF.

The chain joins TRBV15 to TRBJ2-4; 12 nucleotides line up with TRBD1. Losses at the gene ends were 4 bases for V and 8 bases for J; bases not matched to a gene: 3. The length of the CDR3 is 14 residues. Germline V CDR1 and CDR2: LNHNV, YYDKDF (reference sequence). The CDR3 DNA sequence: TGTGCCACCAGCAACCGGGACAGGGGGCACATTCAGTACTTC. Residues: CATSNRDRGHIQYF. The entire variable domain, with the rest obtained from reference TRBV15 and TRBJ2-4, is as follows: DAMVIQNPRYQVTQFGKPVTLSCSQTLNHNVMYWYQQKSSQAPKLLFHYYDKDFNNEADTPDNFQSRRPNTSFCFLDIRSPGLGDTAMYLCATSNRDRGHIQYFGAGTRLSVL.

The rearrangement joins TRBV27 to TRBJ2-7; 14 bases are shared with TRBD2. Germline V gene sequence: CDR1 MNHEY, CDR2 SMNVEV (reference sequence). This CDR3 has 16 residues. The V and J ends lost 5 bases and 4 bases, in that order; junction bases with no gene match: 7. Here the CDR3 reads CASSTKTSGRGYEQYF. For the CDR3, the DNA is TGTGCCAGCAGTACAAAGACTAGCGGGAGGGGATACGAGCAGTACTTC.

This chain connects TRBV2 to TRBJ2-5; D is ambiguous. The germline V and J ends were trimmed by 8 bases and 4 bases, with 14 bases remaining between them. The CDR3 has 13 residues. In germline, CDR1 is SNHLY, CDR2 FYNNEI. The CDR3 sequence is CASAAESLETQYF. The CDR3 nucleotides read TGTGCCAGCGCGGCAGAAAGTCTAGAGACCCAGTACTTC.

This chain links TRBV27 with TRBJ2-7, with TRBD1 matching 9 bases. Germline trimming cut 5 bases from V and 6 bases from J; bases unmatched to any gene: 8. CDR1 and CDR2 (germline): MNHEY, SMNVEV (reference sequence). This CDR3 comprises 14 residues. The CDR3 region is CASSTRGQGTEQYF. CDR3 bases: TGTGCCAGCAGTACGCGGGGACAGGGCACCGAGCAGTACTTC.

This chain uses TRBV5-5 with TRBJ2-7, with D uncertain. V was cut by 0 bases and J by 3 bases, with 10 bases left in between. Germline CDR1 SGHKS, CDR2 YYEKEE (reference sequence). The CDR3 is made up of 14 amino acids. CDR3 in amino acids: CASSLDSLYYEQYF. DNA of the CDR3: TGTGCCAGCAGCTTGGACTCCCTATACTACGAGCAGTACTTC.

In nucleotides, the CDR3 is TGCGCCAGCAGCCAAGACCGGGGCTCTGGGGCCAACGTCCTGACTTTC. Translating gives CASSQDRGSGANVLTF. This chain connects TRBV4-3 to TRBJ2-6; a weak D match, TRBD2 (5 bases). CDR3 length: 16 residues. Germline V gene lookup returns CDR1 LGHNA and CDR2 YSLEER. Trimming removed 0 bases from V and 0 bases from J, with 6 bases in between.

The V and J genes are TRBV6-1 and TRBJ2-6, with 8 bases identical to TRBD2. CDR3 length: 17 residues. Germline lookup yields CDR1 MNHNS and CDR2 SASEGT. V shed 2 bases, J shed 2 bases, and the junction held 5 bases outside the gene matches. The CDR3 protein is CASSESGGGTGANVLTF. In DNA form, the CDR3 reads TGTGCCAGCAGTGAAAGCGGGGGTGGGACTGGGGCCAACGTCCTGACTTTC.

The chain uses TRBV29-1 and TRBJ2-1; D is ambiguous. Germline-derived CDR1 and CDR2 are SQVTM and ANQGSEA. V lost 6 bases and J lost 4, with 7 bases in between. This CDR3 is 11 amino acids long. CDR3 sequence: CSVLRYNEQFF. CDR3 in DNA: TGCAGCGTCCTTAGGTACAATGAGCAGTTCTTC.

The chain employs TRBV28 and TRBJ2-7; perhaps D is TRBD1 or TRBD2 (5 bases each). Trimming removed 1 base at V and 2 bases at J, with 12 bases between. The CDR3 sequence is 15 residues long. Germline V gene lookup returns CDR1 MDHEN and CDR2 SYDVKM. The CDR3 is CASSLFGTLAYEQYF. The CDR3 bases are TGTGCCAGCAGTTTATTCGGGACGCTTGCCTACGAGCAGTACTTC.

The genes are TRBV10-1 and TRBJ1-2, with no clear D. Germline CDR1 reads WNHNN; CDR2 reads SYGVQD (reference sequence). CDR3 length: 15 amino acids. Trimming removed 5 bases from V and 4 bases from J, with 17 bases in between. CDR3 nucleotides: TGCGCCAGCAGTATCTCGGAACGAAAGACCTATGGCTACACCTTC. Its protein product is CASSISERKTYGYTF.

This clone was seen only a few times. CDR3: CASSEFGRSQFF. CDR3 bases: TGCGCCAGCAGTGAGTTCGGGAGGTCGCAGTTCTTC. The genes are TRBV10-2 and TRBJ2-1; TRBD2 aligns across 7 bases. Germline V gives CDR1 WSHSY, CDR2 SAAADI. Unmatched junction bases numbered 3, after V lost 1 base and J lost 12 bases. This CDR3 contains 12 residues.

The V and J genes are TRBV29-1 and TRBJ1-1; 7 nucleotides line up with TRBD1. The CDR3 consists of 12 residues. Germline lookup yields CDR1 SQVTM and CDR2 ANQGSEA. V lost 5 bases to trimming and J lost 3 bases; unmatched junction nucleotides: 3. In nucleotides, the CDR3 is TGCAGCGTTTCGACAGGGCACACTGAAGCTTTCTTT. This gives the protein CSVSTGHTEAFF. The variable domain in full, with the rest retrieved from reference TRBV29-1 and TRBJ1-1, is SAVISQKPSRDICQRGTSLTIQCQVDSQVTMMFWYRQQPGQSLTLIATANQGSEATYESGFVIDKFPISRPNLTFSTLTVSNMSPEDSSIYLCSVSTGHTEAFFGQGTRLTVV.

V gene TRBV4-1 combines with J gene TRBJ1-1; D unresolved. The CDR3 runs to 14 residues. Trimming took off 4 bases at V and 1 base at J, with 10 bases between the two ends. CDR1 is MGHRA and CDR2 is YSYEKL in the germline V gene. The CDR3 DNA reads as TGCGCCAGCAGCCCAAAGTTAGAGAACACTGAAGCTTTCTTT. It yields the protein CASSPKLENTEAFF.

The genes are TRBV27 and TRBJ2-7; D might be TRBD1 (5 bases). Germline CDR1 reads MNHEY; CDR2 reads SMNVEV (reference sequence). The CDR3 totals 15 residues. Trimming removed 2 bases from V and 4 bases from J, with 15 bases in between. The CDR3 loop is CASSLGMAGLYEQYF. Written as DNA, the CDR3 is TGTGCCAGCAGTTTAGGCATGGCAGGGTTGTACGAGCAGTACTTC.

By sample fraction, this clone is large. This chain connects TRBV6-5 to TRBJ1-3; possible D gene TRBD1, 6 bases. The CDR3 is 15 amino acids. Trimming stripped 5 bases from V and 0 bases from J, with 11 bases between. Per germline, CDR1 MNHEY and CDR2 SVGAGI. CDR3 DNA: TGTGCCAGCAGTAAGGGACACCACTCTGGAAACACCATATATTTT. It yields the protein CASSKGHHSGNTIYF.

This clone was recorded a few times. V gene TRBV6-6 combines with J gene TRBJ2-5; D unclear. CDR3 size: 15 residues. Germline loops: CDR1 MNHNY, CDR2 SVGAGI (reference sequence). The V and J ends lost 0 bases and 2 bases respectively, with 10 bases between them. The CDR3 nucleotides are TGTGCCAGCAGTTACTCGACCACACCACAAGAGACCCAGTACTTC. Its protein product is CASSYSTTPQETQYF.

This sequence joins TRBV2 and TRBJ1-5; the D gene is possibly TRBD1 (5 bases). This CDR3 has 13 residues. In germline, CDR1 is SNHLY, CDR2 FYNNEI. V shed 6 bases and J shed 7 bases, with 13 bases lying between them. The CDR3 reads CASRKEWDQPQHF. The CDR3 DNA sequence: TGTGCCAGCAGGAAAGAATGGGACCAGCCCCAGCATTTT. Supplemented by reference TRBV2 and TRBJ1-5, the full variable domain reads EPEVTQTPSHQVTQMGQEVILRCVPISNHLYFYWYRQILGQKVEFLVSFYNNEISEKSEIFDDQFSVERPDGSNFTLKIRSTKLEDSAMYFCASRKEWDQPQHFGDGTRLSIL.

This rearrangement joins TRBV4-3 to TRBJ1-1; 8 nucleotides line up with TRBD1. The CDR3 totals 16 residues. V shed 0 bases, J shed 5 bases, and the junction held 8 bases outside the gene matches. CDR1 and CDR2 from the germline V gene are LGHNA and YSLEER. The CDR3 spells CASSQDGMTGDTEAFF. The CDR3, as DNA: TGCGCCAGCAGCCAAGATGGAATGACAGGGGATACTGAAGCTTTCTTT.